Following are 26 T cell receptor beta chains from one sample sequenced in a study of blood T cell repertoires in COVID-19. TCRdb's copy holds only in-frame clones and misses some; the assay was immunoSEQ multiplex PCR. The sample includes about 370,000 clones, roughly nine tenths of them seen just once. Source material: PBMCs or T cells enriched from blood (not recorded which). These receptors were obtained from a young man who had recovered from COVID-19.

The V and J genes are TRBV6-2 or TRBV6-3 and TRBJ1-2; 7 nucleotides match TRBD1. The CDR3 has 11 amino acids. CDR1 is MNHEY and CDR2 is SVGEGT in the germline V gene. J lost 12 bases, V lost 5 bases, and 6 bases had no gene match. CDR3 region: CASSQQGRNTF. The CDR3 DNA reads TGTGCCAGCAGTCAACAGGGGAGGAACACCTTC.

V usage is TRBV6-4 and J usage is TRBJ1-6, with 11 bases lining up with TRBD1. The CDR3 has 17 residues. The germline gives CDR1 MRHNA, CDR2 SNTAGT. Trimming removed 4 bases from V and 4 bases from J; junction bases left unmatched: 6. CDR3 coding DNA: TGTGCCAGCAGTGGGACAGGGGGCGCCCAATATAATTCACCCCTCCACTTT. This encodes CASSGTGGAQYNSPLHF.

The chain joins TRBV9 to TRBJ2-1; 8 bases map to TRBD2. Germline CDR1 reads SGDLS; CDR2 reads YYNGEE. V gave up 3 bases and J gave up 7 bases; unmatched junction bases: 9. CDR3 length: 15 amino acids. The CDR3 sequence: CASSAGTSLTNEQFF. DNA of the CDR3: TGTGCCAGCAGCGCCGGGACTAGTCTAACGAATGAGCAGTTCTTC. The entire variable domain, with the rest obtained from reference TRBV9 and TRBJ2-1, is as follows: DSGVTQTPKHLITATGQRVTLRCSPRSGDLSVYWYQQSLDQGLQFLIQYYNGEERAKGNILERFSAQQFPDLHSELNLSSLELGDSALYFCASSAGTSLTNEQFFGPGTRLTVL.

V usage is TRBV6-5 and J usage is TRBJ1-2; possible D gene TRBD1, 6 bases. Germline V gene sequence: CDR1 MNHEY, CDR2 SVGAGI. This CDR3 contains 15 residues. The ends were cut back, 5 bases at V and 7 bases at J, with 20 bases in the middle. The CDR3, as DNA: TGTGCCAGCAGTCTAACCTCGGGACACCTATTTGGCTACACCTTC. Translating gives CASSLTSGHLFGYTF.

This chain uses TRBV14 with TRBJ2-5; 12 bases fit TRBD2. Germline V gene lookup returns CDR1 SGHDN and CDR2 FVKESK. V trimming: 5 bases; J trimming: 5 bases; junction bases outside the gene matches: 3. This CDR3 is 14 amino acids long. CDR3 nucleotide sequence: TGTGCCAGCAGCACCGGGACTAGCGGGGAGACCCAGTACTTC. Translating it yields CASSTGTSGETQYF.

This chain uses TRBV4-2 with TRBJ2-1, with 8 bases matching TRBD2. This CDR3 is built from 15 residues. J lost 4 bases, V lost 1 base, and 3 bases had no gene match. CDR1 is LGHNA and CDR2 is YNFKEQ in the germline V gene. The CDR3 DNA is TGTGCCAGCAGCCAAGGACTAGCGAATTACAATGAGCAGTTCTTC. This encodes CASSQGLANYNEQFF.

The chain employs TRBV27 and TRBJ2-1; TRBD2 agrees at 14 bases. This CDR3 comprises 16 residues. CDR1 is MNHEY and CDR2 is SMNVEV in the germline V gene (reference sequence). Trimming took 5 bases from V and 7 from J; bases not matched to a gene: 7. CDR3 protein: CASSQGTSGRSNEQFF. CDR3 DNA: TGTGCCAGCAGTCAAGGGACTAGCGGGAGATCAAATGAGCAGTTCTTC.

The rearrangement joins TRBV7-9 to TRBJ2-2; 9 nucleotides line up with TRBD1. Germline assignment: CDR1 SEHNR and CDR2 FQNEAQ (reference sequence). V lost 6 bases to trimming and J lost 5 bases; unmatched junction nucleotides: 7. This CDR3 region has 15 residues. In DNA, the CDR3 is TGTGCCAGCAGGCTGGACAGGGGAATAACCGGGGAGCTGTTTTTT. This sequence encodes CASRLDRGITGELFF.

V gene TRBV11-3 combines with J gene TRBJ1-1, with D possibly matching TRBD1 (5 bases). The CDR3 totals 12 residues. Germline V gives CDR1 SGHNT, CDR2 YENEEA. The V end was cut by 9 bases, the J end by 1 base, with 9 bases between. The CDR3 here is CARDQGNTEAFF. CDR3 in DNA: TGTGCCAGAGATCAGGGGAACACTGAAGCTTTCTTT.

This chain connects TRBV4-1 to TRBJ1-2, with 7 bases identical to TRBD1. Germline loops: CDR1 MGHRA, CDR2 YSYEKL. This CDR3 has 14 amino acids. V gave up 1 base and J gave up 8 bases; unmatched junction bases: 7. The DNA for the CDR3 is TGCGCCAGCAGCCAAGGGCGGGACAGCAGGGGCTACACCTTC. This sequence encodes CASSQGRDSRGYTF.

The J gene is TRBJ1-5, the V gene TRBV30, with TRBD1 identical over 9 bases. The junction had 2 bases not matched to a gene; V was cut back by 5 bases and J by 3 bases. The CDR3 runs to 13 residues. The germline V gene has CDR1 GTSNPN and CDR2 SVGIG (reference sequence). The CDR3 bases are TGTGCCTGGCGGACAGGGGTCAATCAGCCCCAGCATTTT. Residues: CAWRTGVNQPQHF.

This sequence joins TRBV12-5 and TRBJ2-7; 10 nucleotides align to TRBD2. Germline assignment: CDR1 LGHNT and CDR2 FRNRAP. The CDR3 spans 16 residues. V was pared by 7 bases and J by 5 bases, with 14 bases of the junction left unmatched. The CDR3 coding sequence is TGTGCTAGTGCCATGACCCCTAGCGGGAGAGGAAACGAGCAGTACTTC. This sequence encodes CASAMTPSGRGNEQYF.

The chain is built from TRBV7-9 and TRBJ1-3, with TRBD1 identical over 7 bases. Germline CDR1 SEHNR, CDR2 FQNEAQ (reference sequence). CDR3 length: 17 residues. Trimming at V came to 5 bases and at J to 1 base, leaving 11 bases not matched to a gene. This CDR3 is CASSPPGHRGSGNTIYF. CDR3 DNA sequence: TGTGCCAGCAGCCCACCGGGCCACAGGGGATCTGGAAACACCATATATTTT.

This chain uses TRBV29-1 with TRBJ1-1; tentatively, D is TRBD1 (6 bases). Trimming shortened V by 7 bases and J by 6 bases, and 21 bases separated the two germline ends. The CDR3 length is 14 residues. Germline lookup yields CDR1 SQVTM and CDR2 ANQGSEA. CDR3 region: CSADARGGIPEAFF. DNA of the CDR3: TGCAGCGCAGATGCTAGGGGGGGGATCCCTGAAGCTTTCTTT.

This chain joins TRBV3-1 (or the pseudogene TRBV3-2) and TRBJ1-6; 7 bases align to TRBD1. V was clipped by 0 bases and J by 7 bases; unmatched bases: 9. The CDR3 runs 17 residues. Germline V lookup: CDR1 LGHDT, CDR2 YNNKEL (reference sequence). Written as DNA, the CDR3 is TGTGCCAGCAGCCAAGAAATGTGGACAGGCCTAAATTCACCCCTCCACTTT. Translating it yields CASSQEMWTGLNSPLHF.

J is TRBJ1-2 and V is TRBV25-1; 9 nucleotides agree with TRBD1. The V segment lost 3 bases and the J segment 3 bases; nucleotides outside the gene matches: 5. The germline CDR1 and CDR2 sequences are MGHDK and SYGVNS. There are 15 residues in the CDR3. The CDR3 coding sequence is TGTGCCAGCAGTGACGTAGGACAGGGGTACTATGGCTACACCTTC. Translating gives CASSDVGQGYYGYTF.

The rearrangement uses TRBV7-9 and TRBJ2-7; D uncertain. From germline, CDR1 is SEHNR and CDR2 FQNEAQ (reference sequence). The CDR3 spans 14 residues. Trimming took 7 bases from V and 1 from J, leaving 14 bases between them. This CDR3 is CASTPTAKSYEQYF. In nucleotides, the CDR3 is TGTGCCAGCACCCCTACCGCGAAGTCCTACGAGCAGTACTTC.

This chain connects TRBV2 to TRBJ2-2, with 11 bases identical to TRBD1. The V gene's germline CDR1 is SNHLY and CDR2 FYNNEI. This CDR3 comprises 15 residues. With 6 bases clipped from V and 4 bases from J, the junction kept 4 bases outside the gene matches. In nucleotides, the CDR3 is TGTGCCAGCAGAGAGGGACAGGGGGGCACCGGGGAGCTGTTTTTT. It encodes CASREGQGGTGELFF.

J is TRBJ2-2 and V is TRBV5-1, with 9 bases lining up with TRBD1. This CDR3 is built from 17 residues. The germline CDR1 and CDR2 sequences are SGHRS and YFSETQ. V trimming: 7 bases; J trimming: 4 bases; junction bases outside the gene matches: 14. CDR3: CASFNGPGQGSTGELFF. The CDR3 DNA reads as TGCGCCAGCTTCAATGGACCGGGACAGGGATCCACCGGGGAGCTGTTTTTT.

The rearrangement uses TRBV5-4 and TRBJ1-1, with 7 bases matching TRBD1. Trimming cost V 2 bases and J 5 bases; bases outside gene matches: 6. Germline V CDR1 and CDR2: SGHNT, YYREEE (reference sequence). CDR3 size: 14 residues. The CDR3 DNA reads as TGTGCCAGCAGCTTTCGACAGGGCGGGACTGAAGCTTTCTTT. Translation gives CASSFRQGGTEAFF.

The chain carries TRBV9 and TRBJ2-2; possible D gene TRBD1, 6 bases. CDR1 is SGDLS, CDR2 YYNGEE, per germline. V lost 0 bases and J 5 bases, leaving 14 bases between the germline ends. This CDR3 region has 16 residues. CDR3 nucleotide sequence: TGTGCCAGCAGCGTAGCTCCCAGGGGTCCTACCGGGGAGCTGTTTTTT. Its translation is CASSVAPRGPTGELFF.

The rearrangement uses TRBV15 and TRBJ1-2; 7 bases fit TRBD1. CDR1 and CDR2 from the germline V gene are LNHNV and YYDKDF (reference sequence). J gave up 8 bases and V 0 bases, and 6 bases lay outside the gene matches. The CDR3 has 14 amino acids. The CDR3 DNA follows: TGTGCCACCAGCAGAGAAGGGGGCGCTTTCGGCTACACCTTC. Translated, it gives CATSREGGAFGYTF.

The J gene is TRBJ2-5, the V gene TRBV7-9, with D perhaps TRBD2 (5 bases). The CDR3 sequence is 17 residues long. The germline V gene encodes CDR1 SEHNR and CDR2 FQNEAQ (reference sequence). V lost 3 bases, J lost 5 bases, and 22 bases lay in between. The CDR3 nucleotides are TGTGCCAGCAGCTTGCCCGGAGGTGGGCAGAGGTCGGAGACCCAGTACTTC. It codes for CASSLPGGGQRSETQYF. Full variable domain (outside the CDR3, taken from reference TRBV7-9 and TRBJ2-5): DTGVSQNPRHKITKRGQNVTFRCDPISEHNRLYWYRQTLGQGPEFLTYFQNEAQLEKSRLLSDRFSAERPKGSFSTLEIQRTEQGDSAMYLCASSLPGGGQRSETQYFGPGTRLLVL.

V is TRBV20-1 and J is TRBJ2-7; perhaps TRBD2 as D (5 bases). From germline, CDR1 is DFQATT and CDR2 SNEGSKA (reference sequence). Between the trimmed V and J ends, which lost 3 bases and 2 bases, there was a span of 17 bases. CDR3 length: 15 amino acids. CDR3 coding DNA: TGCAGTGCTAGTTTGCCCACCGGGCGGGCCTACGAGCAGTACTTC. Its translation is CSASLPTGRAYEQYF.

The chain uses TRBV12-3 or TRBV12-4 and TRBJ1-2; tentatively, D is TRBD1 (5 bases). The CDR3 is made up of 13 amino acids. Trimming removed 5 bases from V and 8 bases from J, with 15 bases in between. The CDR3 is CASSLTRVSGYTF. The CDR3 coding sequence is TGTGCCAGCAGTCTTACCAGGGTTTCAGGCTACACCTTC.

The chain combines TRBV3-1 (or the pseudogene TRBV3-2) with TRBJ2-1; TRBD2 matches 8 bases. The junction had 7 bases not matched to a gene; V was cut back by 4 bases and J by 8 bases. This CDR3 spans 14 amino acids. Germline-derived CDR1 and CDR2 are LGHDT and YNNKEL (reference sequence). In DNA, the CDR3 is TGTGCCAGCAGCCCCAGCGGGAGTGGCGATGAGCAGTTCTTC. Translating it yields CASSPSGSGDEQFF.